The 15 T cell receptor beta chains presented below share a single source sample, sequenced in a study of blood T cell repertoires in COVID-19. Profiled with immunoSEQ multiplex PCR; TCRdb holds only in-frame clones, not every one. The sample has around 170,000 clones, around 74% seen once. The sequenced sample was peripheral blood. The source is a woman older than 75 with acute or convalescent COVID-19.

CDR3 in amino acids: CAWSVTGQPQHF. The CDR3 coding sequence is TGTGCCTGGAGTGTAACGGGGCAGCCCCAGCATTTT. The chain is built from TRBV30 and TRBJ1-5; D remains unclear. The germline gives CDR1 GTSNPN, CDR2 SVGIG (reference sequence). The CDR3 is made up of 12 amino acids. V was pared by 0 bases and J by 7 bases, with 7 bases between.

This clone was counted once. The gene calls are TRBV5-8 and TRBJ2-1; 8 nucleotides match TRBD2. CDR3 length equals 17 residues. V gave up 0 bases and J gave up 7 bases; unmatched junction bases: 12. The V gene's germline CDR1 is SGHTS and CDR2 YDEGEE. As DNA, the CDR3 is TGTGCCAGCAGCTTGGGCCAGGGGAGCGGGAGACTTAATGAGCAGTTCTTC. Protein product: CASSLGQGSGRLNEQFF.

The chain combines TRBV9 with TRBJ2-7; the match to TRBD2 covers 9 bases. V lost 0 bases, J lost 4 bases, and 5 bases stayed unmatched. CDR1 is SGDLS, CDR2 YYNGEE, per germline. CDR3 length: 15 amino acids. The CDR3 loop is CASSVVPSGAYEQYF. The DNA of the CDR3 is TGTGCCAGCAGCGTAGTTCCTAGCGGGGCTTACGAGCAGTACTTC.

This clone was recorded a few times. The V gene is TRBV21-1, the J gene TRBJ2-2; the table calls TRBD2, which could not be checked here. TRBV21-1 corresponds to a pseudogene. The CDR3 is 17 residues long. CDR3 in DNA: TGTGCCAGCAGCAAAGAAACTAGCGGCCTGAACACCGGGGAGCTGTTTTTT. Amino acid sequence: CASSKETSGLNTGELFF.

The rearrangement joins TRBV5-1 to TRBJ2-3; 7 nucleotides line up with TRBD2. The CDR3 consists of 19 residues. Germline V gene lookup returns CDR1 SGHRS and CDR2 YFSETQ. The V gene end was trimmed by 0 bases and the J gene end by 3 bases; junction bases not matched to a gene: 16. The CDR3 bases are TGCGCCAGCAGCTTGGCCGTCCTAGACTGGCTAGCGGAGACAGATACGCAGTATTTT. Its translation: CASSLAVLDWLAETDTQYF.

The chain links TRBV11-2 to TRBJ2-5; possible D gene TRBD2, 5 bases. The V end was cut by 4 bases, the J end by 2 bases, with 17 bases between. Germline V gene lookup returns CDR1 SGHAT and CDR2 FQNNGV. The CDR3 totals 16 residues. CDR3 nucleotide sequence: TGTGCCAGCAGCTCCATTCGGGGAGCAAATCAAGAGACCCAGTACTTC. Residues: CASSSIRGANQETQYF.

This clone turned up a few times. J is TRBJ1-2 and V is TRBV28, with 9 bases that match TRBD1. The CDR3 extends over 17 amino acids. Trimming at V came to 10 bases and at J to 8 bases, leaving 23 bases not matched to a gene. CDR1 and CDR2 (germline): MDHEN, SYDVKM. Written as DNA, the CDR3 is TGTGCCACCACCATTACAGGGGGCGCAGGAATCAGGTGGGGCTACACCTTC. Amino acids: CATTITGGAGIRWGYTF.

V gene TRBV29-1 combines with J gene TRBJ1-2, with no clear D. Germline lookup yields CDR1 SQVTM and CDR2 ANQGSEA. V was clipped by 0 bases and J by 7 bases, with 12 bases between them. This CDR3 has 13 amino acids. The CDR3 sequence: CSVEEGGLSGYTF. The CDR3 DNA follows: TGCAGCGTTGAAGAGGGCGGGTTGAGTGGCTACACCTTC.

V gene TRBV18 combines with J gene TRBJ2-7; 10 nucleotides align to TRBD2. V shed 2 bases and J 3 bases; nucleotides not matched to a gene: 4. From germline, CDR1 is KGHSH and CDR2 LQKENI. The CDR3 has 15 amino acids. The CDR3 DNA sequence: TGTGCCAGCTCACCAATAGCGGGAGGTGACTACGAGCAGTACTTC. Residues: CASSPIAGGDYEQYF.

The chain employs TRBV18 and TRBJ1-5; 9 nucleotides match TRBD1. Germline-derived CDR1 and CDR2 are KGHSH and LQKENI. The CDR3 is 18 amino acids. With 2 bases clipped from V and 6 bases from J, the junction kept 14 bases outside the gene matches. Here the CDR3 DNA reads TGTGCCAGCTCACCAACCAATTCTTTACAGGGGGCTTTTCAGCCCCAGCATTTT. It encodes CASSPTNSLQGAFQPQHF.

The rearrangement links TRBV3-1 (or the pseudogene TRBV3-2) to TRBJ2-2; 9 nucleotides match TRBD1. Germline loops: CDR1 LGHDT, CDR2 YNNKEL (reference sequence). The CDR3 has 16 residues. With 2 bases clipped from V and 4 bases from J, the junction kept 5 bases outside the gene matches. In nucleotides, the CDR3 is TGTGCCAGCAGCCAAAGGGGGACAGGGTTCACCGGGGAGCTGTTTTTT. Its translation: CASSQRGTGFTGELFF.

The chain links TRBV12-3 or TRBV12-4 to TRBJ2-5; D is unclear. Trimming cost V 5 bases and J 6 bases, with 10 bases left between them. CDR3 length: 12 residues. The chain's CDR3 is CASSPSAKTQYF. In nucleotides, the CDR3 is TGTGCCAGCAGTCCATCCGCGAAGACCCAGTACTTC.

This chain links TRBV2 with TRBJ2-1, with D possibly being TRBD1 (5 bases). V dropped 7 bases and J dropped 2 bases, with 9 bases sitting between them. Germline V gene data show CDR1 as SNHLY and CDR2 as FYNNEI. This CDR3 region has 13 residues. The CDR3 DNA sequence: TGTGCCAGCACCCAAGGGGCCTACAATGAGCAGTTCTTC. This codes for CASTQGAYNEQFF.

The chain recombines TRBV10-2 with TRBJ2-2; TRBD2 aligns across 15 bases. CDR3 length: 16 residues. Germline V gives CDR1 WSHSY, CDR2 SAAADI. Trimming removed 10 bases from V and 2 bases from J; junction bases left unmatched: 5. The CDR3 spells CATRTSGRANTGELFF. The CDR3 nucleotides are TGCGCCACCCGGACTAGCGGGAGGGCCAACACCGGGGAGCTGTTTTTT.

V gene TRBV2 combines with J gene TRBJ2-7; perhaps TRBD1 as D (6 bases). The CDR3 has 14 residues. The germline V gene has CDR1 SNHLY and CDR2 FYNNEI. The V end lost 7 bases, the J end lost 0 bases, and 13 bases lay between the germline ends. The CDR3 DNA follows: TGTGCCAGCAACCCACGGACAGCCTCCTACGAGCAGTACTTC. Its translation: CASNPRTASYEQYF.